The 23 T cell receptor beta chains below all came from one sample that was sequenced in a study of CD8 T cells in ankylosing spondylitis (dated by TCRdb to the late 2010s). Library prep was done by 5' RACE. Data came from an Illumina HiSeq 2500. TCRdb cleaned the public reads at Q25 with fastp, built clones with MiXCR and kept in-frame beta chains. Duplicate CDR3 protein sequences are folded into a single record with the most common DNA and genes. This sample is represented by 300,000 to 350,000 distinct CDR3 sequences; 14% to 15% of them were singletons. The ten most abundant clones make up 0.9% to 1.2% of the sample. The sequenced sample consisted of blood, either unsorted or a sorted T cell fraction (not recorded which). The origin of the receptors is a male donor with ankylosing spondylitis or in good health (not recorded which).

The V gene is TRBV29-1, the J gene TRBJ2-3; D is unresolved. The V and J ends lost 6 bases and 2 bases respectively, with 9 bases between them. CDR3 size: 12 residues. Germline V gene lookup returns CDR1 SQVTM and CDR2 ANQGSEA. This chain's CDR3 is CSVSDLTDTQYF. The CDR3 bases are TGCAGCGTGTCGGACCTCACAGATACGCAGTATTTT.

This clonotype appeared many times. The V gene is TRBV21-1, the J gene TRBJ1-5. TRBV21-1 constitutes a pseudogene. This CDR3 has 13 amino acids. CDR3 region: CASSAPSEGTQHF. CDR3 DNA: TGTGCCAGCAGCGCCCCTTCGGAGGGGACCCAGCATTTT.

This clonotype was seen a handful of times. In DNA form, the CDR3 reads TGTGCCAGCAGTGTATACTCAGGCAGCTCCTACGAGCAGTACTTC. It specifies CASSVYSGSSYEQYF. The chain is built from TRBV6-1 and TRBJ2-7; D remains unclear. The germline V gene has CDR1 MNHNS and CDR2 SASEGT. The CDR3 covers 15 residues. V lost 4 bases and J 0 bases, leaving 13 bases between the germline ends.

This clonotype has more than one count but fewer than ten. This chain connects TRBV6-5 to TRBJ2-3; 7 bases map to TRBD2. The CDR3 contains 15 residues. Germline CDR1 and CDR2: MNHEY and SVGAGI. V was pared by 0 bases and J by 1 base, with 1 base of the junction left unmatched. The CDR3 protein is CASSYSAGGTDTQYF. The CDR3 region has the DNA TGTGCCAGCAGTTACTCGGCGGGGGGCACAGATACGCAGTATTTT.

Ten or more counts support this clonotype. The chain is built from TRBV5-1 and TRBJ2-1; 7 bases match TRBD1. This CDR3 has 16 amino acids. Trimming took 0 bases from V and 4 from J; bases not matched to a gene: 7. The V gene's germline CDR1 is SGHRS and CDR2 YFSETQ. The CDR3 DNA sequence: TGCGCCAGCAGCTTGGACGGGTCAGGGGGTTACAATGAGCAGTTCTTC. Its protein is CASSLDGSGGYNEQFF.

This clonotype was counted only a few times. This rearrangement joins TRBV5-1 to TRBJ2-7, with D unclear. The CDR3 has 12 residues. The germline V gene has CDR1 SGHRS and CDR2 YFSETQ. Trimming left V 1 base short and J 4 bases short, with 6 bases between. The CDR3 reads CASSLRWYEQYF. DNA of the CDR3: TGCGCCAGCAGCTTGAGATGGTACGAGCAGTACTTC.

This clonotype was observed a handful of times. V is TRBV5-1 and J is TRBJ2-7; 10 nucleotides align to TRBD2. Germline V CDR1 and CDR2: SGHRS, YFSETQ. This CDR3 region has 14 residues. V lost 0 bases and J lost 8; bases outside the gene matches: 5. This CDR3 reads CASSLVTSGEQQYF. The CDR3 coding sequence is TGCGCCAGCAGCTTGGTTACTAGCGGGGAACAGCAGTACTTC.

This rearrangement joins TRBV7-8 to TRBJ2-5; the match to TRBD2 covers 7 bases. CDR1 is SGHVS and CDR2 is FQNEAQ in the germline V gene. The V and J ends lost 5 bases and 5 bases, in that order; junction bases with no gene match: 11. The CDR3 is 15 amino acids. The DNA of the CDR3 is TGTGCCAGCAGCCCCCCTTACGGGAGGAAGGAGACCCAGTACTTC. It codes for CASSPPYGRKETQYF.

The chain couples TRBV7-2 to TRBJ1-5; a weak D match, TRBD1 (6 bases). There are 13 residues in the CDR3. Trimming took off 4 bases at V and 7 bases at J, with 11 bases between the two ends. Per the germline V gene, CDR1 is SGHTA and CDR2 is FQGNSA. The CDR3 here is CASSYDRTQPQHF. CDR3 coding DNA: TGTGCCAGCAGCTATGACAGGACCCAGCCCCAGCATTTT.

The rearrangement joins TRBV7-2 to TRBJ2-7, with 7 bases lining up with TRBD2. Trimming at V came to 4 bases and at J to 3 bases, leaving 9 bases not matched to a gene. CDR1 and CDR2 (germline): SGHTA, FQGNSA. The CDR3 sequence is 15 residues long. This CDR3 is CASSYLGEGLYEQYF. DNA of the CDR3: TGTGCCAGCAGCTACCTCGGGGAGGGACTCTACGAGCAGTACTTC.

The J gene is TRBJ1-4, the V gene TRBV10-3; D unresolved. The germline V gene has CDR1 ENHRY and CDR2 SYGVKD. CDR3 size: 13 residues. V gave up 4 bases and J gave up 10 bases, with 13 bases separating them. The CDR3 DNA reads TGTGCCATCAGTGGAGCCCTCGGCGGAAAACTGTTTTTT. Translated: CAISGALGGKLFF.

This clonotype has just a few counts. The rearrangement uses TRBV15 and TRBJ1-5, with D unclear. CDR1 LNHNV and CDR2 YYDKDF come from the germline V gene (reference sequence). The CDR3 contains 16 residues. Trimming took 0 bases from V and 3 from J, leaving 12 bases between them. The CDR3 reads CATSRDLGQFNQPQHF. In DNA, the CDR3 is TGTGCCACCAGCAGAGATCTCGGGCAGTTCAATCAGCCCCAGCATTTT.

This clonotype was found a few times. The chain combines TRBV7-9 with TRBJ2-5; 7 positions agree with TRBD1. CDR3 length: 14 residues. Germline loops: CDR1 SEHNR, CDR2 FQNEAQ (reference sequence). Trimming at V came to 3 bases and at J to 4 bases, leaving 5 bases not matched to a gene. The CDR3 is CASSFGDRGETQYF. As DNA, the CDR3 is TGTGCCAGCAGCTTCGGGGACAGAGGAGAGACCCAGTACTTC. Supplemented by reference TRBV7-9 and TRBJ2-5, the full variable domain reads DTGVSQNPRHKITKRGQNVTFRCDPISEHNRLYWYRQTLGQGPEFLTYFQNEAQLEKSRLLSDRFSAERPKGSFSTLEIQRTEQGDSAMYLCASSFGDRGETQYFGPGTRLLVL.

This clonotype was counted a few times. The V and J genes are TRBV13 and TRBJ2-5; TRBD1 aligns across 7 bases. The CDR3 runs 12 residues. Germline-derived CDR1 and CDR2 are PRHDT and FYEKMQ (reference sequence). The J segment lost 10 bases and the V segment lost 4 bases, leaving 6 bases of the junction unmatched. CDR3 nucleotide sequence: TGTGCCAGCAGCTCCTACAGGGGCGACCAGTACTTC. This encodes CASSSYRGDQYF.

This clonotype has just a few counts. The chain links TRBV3-1 to TRBJ2-7; 12 bases line up with TRBD2. Germline assignment: CDR1 LGHDT and CDR2 YNNKEL (reference sequence). This CDR3 has 16 residues. V shed 3 bases and J 6 bases; nucleotides not matched to a gene: 9. CDR3 sequence: CASSQTLAGGPGEQYF. In DNA, the CDR3 is TGTGCCAGCAGCCAGACACTAGCGGGGGGCCCGGGCGAGCAGTACTTC.

This clonotype was counted at least ten times. Here the CDR3 reads CASSSTRVSGNTIYF. The CDR3 DNA follows: TGTGCCAGCAGTTCCACCCGGGTCTCTGGAAACACCATATATTTT. The chain carries TRBV5-6 and TRBJ1-3; D not certain. V was pared by 5 bases and J by 0 bases, with 12 bases between. The CDR3 is 15 residues long. Per the germline V gene, CDR1 is SGHDT and CDR2 is YYEEEE.

This clonotype was seen more than once but under ten times. The chain uses TRBV29-1 and TRBJ2-3; D gene unclear. The CDR3 is 12 residues long. The V end was cut by 3 bases, the J end by 3 bases, with 7 bases between. From germline, CDR1 is SQVTM and CDR2 ANQGSEA. The CDR3 DNA follows: TGCAGCGTTGATTGGCGGACAGATACGCAGTATTTT. Its protein is CSVDWRTDTQYF.

The chain employs TRBV19 and TRBJ2-5; D gene uncertain. The CDR3 totals 15 residues. V was shortened by 0 bases and J by 5 bases, with 13 bases between the two germline ends. CDR1 and CDR2 (germline): LNHDA, SQIVND (reference sequence). The CDR3 region has the DNA TGTGCCAGTAGTATAGATATAAGGTCGCGGGAGACCCAGTACTTC. Its translation is CASSIDIRSRETQYF.

This clonotype has a handful of counts. The genes are TRBV30 and TRBJ2-7, with D uncertain. The CDR3 loop spans 12 amino acids. From germline, CDR1 is GTSNPN and CDR2 SVGIG (reference sequence). The V end was cut by 2 bases, the J end by 5 bases, with 10 bases between. CDR3 in DNA: TGTGCCTGGAGTCAAATGGGGAACGAGCAGTACTTC. Encoded protein: CAWSQMGNEQYF.

This clonotype was detected only a few times. The J gene is TRBJ2-5, the V gene TRBV10-3, with 10 bases matching TRBD2. V dropped 8 bases and J dropped 5; count of bases not matched to a gene: 2. CDR1 is ENHRY, CDR2 SYGVKD, per germline. The CDR3 extends over 12 amino acids. CDR3 bases: TGTGCCATCCGAGCGGGGGGGGAGACCCAGTACTTC. Protein sequence: CAIRAGGETQYF.

The J gene is TRBJ2-7, the V gene TRBV6-1, with 8 bases matching TRBD1. The CDR3 sequence is 15 residues long. Germline values: CDR1 MNHNS, CDR2 SASEGT. V lost 0 bases and J lost 5; bases outside the gene matches: 6. The DNA for the CDR3 is TGTGCCAGCAGTGAAGCACCGGGACAGGTAGACGAGCAGTACTTC. Its protein product is CASSEAPGQVDEQYF.

J is TRBJ1-2 and V is TRBV6-1; 7 nucleotides align to TRBD1. The CDR3 totals 15 residues. V dropped 6 bases and J dropped 1; count of bases not matched to a gene: 8. The germline V gene has CDR1 MNHNS and CDR2 SASEGT. CDR3 amino acids: CASRRTGDFNYGYTF. The CDR3 DNA sequence: TGTGCCAGCAGACGGACAGGAGACTTTAACTATGGCTACACCTTC.

The chain uses TRBV7-2 and TRBJ2-5, with D maybe TRBD2 (6 bases). This CDR3 is built from 14 residues. Trimming shortened V by 3 bases and J by 5 bases, and 13 bases separated the two germline ends. CDR1 and CDR2 from the germline V gene are SGHTA and FQGNSA. The CDR3 is CASSFPGRMETQYF. The DNA for the CDR3 is TGTGCCAGCAGCTTCCCAGGGAGGATGGAGACCCAGTACTTC.